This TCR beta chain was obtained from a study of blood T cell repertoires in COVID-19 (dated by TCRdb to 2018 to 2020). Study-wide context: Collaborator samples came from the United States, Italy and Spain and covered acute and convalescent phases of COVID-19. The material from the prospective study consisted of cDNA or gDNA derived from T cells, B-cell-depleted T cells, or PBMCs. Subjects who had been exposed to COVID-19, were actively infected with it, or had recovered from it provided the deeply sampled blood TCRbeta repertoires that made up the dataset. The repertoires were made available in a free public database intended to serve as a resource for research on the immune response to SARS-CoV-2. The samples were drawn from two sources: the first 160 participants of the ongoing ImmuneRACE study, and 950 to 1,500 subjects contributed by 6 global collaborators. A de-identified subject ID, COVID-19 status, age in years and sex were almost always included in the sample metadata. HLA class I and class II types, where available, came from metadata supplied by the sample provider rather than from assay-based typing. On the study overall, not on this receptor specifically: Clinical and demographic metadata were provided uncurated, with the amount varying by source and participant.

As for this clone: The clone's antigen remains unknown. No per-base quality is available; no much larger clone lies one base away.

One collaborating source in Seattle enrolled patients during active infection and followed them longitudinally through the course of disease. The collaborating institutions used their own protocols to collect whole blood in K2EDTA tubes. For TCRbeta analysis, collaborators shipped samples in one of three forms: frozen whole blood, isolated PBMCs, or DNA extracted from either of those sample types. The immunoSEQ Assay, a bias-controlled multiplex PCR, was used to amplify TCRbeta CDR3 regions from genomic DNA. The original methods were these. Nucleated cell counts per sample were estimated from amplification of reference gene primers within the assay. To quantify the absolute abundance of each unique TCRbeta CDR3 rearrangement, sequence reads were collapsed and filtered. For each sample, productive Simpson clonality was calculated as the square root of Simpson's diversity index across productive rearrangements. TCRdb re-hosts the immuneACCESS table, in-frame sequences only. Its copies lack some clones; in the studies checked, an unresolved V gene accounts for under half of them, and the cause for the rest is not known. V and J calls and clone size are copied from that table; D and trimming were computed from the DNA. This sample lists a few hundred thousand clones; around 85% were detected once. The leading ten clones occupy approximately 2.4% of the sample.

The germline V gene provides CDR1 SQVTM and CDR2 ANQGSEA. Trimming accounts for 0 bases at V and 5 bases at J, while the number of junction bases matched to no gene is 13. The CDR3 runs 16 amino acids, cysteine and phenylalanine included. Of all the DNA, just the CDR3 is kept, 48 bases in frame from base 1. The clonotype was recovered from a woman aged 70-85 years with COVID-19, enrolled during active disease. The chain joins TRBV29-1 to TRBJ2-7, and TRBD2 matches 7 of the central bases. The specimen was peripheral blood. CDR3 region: CSVEDRNKRGPDEQYF. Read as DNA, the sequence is TGCAGCGTTGAAGACCGGAACAAGCGGGGTCCCGACGAGCAGTACTTC.